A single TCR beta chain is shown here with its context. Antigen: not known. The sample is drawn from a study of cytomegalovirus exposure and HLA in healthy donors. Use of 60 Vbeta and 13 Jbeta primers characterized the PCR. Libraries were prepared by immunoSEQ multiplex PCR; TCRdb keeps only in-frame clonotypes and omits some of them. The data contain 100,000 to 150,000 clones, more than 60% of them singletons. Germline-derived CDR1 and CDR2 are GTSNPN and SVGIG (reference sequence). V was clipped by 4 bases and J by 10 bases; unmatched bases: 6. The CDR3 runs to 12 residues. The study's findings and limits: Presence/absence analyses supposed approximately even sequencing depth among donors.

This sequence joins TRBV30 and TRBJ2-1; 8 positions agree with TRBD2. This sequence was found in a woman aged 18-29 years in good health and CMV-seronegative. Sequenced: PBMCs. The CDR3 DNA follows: TGTGCCTGGAATCCACCGGGGGGGGAGCAGTTCTTC. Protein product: CAWNPPGGEQFF.